A single sample is the source of the 22 T cell receptor beta chains below, sequenced in a study of blood T cell repertoires in COVID-19. The repertoire was sequenced with immunoSEQ multiplex PCR; TCRdb's copy has only in-frame clones and lacks some. The sample holds under 300,000 clones; roughly nine tenths are singletons and the top ten take 6.2%. The sequenced material came from peripheral blood. The receptors here all came from a man aged 55 to 70 with acute or convalescent COVID-19.

This clone has a single count. The chain is built from TRBV9 and TRBJ2-2; TRBD1 agrees at 7 bases. The CDR3 has 15 residues. V was pared by 6 bases and J by 5 bases, with 10 bases of the junction left unmatched. CDR1 SGDLS and CDR2 YYNGEE come from the germline V gene. This CDR3 reads CASNQLGQRTGELFF. The CDR3 DNA follows: TGTGCCAGCAACCAATTGGGACAGCGAACCGGGGAGCTGTTTTTT. The full variable domain, with the rest looked up from reference TRBV9 and TRBJ2-2, is DSGVTQTPKHLITATGQRVTLRCSPRSGDLSVYWYQQSLDQGLQFLIQYYNGEERAKGNILERFSAQQFPDLHSELNLSSLELGDSALYFCASNQLGQRTGELFFGEGSRLTVL.

This clone was seen only once. This chain connects TRBV5-1 to TRBJ2-1; TRBD2 aligns across 12 bases. V trimming: 0 bases; J trimming: 8 bases; junction bases outside the gene matches: 6. Germline CDR1 SGHRS, CDR2 YFSETQ. CDR3 length equals 16 residues. As DNA, the CDR3 is TGCGCCAGCAGCTTGGGTCTAGCGGGAGGGAGCGATGAGCAGTTCTTC. This translates into CASSLGLAGGSDEQFF.

The V and J genes are TRBV7-9 and TRBJ1-1; D is perhaps TRBD1 (6 bases). Deletions cut 6 bases from V and 0 bases from J, with 14 bases between. The CDR3 has 15 amino acids. Germline V gene lookup returns CDR1 SEHNR and CDR2 FQNEAQ (reference sequence). The CDR3 protein is CASSLTTGLNTEAFF. The CDR3 nucleotides read TGTGCCAGCAGTCTAACGACAGGCTTGAACACTGAAGCTTTCTTT. The full variable domain, in which reference TRBV7-9 and TRBJ1-1 provide the parts outside the CDR3, is DTGVSQNPRHKITKRGQNVTFRCDPISEHNRLYWYRQTLGQGPEFLTYFQNEAQLEKSRLLSDRFSAERPKGSFSTLEIQRTEQGDSAMYLCASSLTTGLNTEAFFGQGTRLTVV.

V gene TRBV5-4 combines with J gene TRBJ1-2, with 9 bases that match TRBD1. CDR1 SGHNT and CDR2 YYREEE come from the germline V gene (reference sequence). The V and J ends lost 4 bases and 9 bases, in that order; junction bases with no gene match: 16. There are 16 residues in the CDR3. CDR3 in DNA: TGTGCCAGCAGCATCGGACAGGGGTTTGACCTTATGAGCTACACCTTC. Its protein is CASSIGQGFDLMSYTF.

This clone was seen a single time. This rearrangement joins TRBV27 to TRBJ2-2; D might be TRBD1 (6 bases). V was shortened by 6 bases and J by 4 bases, with 12 bases between the two germline ends. The V gene's germline CDR1 is MNHEY and CDR2 SMNVEV (reference sequence). CDR3 length: 14 residues. The CDR3 loop reads CASRMGALTGELFF. As DNA, the CDR3 is TGTGCCAGCAGAATGGGGGCACTCACCGGGGAGCTGTTTTTT.

This clone has more than one count but fewer than ten. This chain uses TRBV6-5 with TRBJ1-5; D ambiguous. CDR1 MNHEY and CDR2 SVGAGI come from the germline V gene. V dropped 7 bases and J dropped 1 base, with 11 bases sitting between them. The CDR3 totals 14 residues. The CDR3 DNA follows: TGTGCCAGCACGGCTTTCAGGAGCAATCAGCCCCAGCATTTT. This gives the protein CASTAFRSNQPQHF.

This sequence joins TRBV11-3 and TRBJ2-1, with D possibly matching TRBD2 (6 bases). Per germline, CDR1 SGHNT and CDR2 YENEEA. V was pared by 5 bases and J by 9 bases, with 14 bases between. The CDR3 totals 13 residues. Here the CDR3 DNA reads TGTGCCAGCAGCCCCTCGGGAGCGGGTGAGCAGTTCTTC. This codes for CASSPSGAGEQFF.

The chain carries TRBV11-2 and TRBJ2-5; no clear D gene. This CDR3 has 14 residues. V lost 0 bases to trimming and J lost 5 bases, with 10 bases between them. Germline V gives CDR1 SGHAT, CDR2 FQNNGV. CDR3 DNA sequence: TGTGCCAGCAGCTTAGACCGATTGGAGGAGACCCAGTACTTC. Protein sequence: CASSLDRLEETQYF.

V usage is TRBV19 and J usage is TRBJ1-4, with a possible D match to TRBD1 (6 bases). CDR1 and CDR2 (germline): LNHDA, SQIVND (reference sequence). This CDR3 spans 17 amino acids. Trimming pared 7 bases from V and 7 bases from J, leaving 25 bases between. In nucleotides, the CDR3 is TGTGCCAGTACCCTATGGGGGCGACCTACTAGGAGTGAAAAACTGTTTTTT. Its translation: CASTLWGRPTRSEKLFF. Drawing the rest from reference TRBV19 and TRBJ1-4, the complete variable domain is DGGITQSPKYLFRKEGQNVTLSCEQNLNHDAMYWYRQDPGQGLRLIYYSQIVNDFQKGDIAEGYSVSREKKESFPLTVTSAQKNPTAFYLCASTLWGRPTRSEKLFFGSGTQLSVL.

The chain combines TRBV7-2 with TRBJ2-1; 10 bases agree with TRBD2. This CDR3 has 17 residues. With V trimmed by 2 bases and J by 9 bases, 13 bases remained unmatched. Germline V gene lookup returns CDR1 SGHTA and CDR2 FQGNSA. CDR3 in DNA: TGTGCCAGCAGCTTAACAGCGGGAGGGCCAAAGGGGGGTGAGCAGTTCTTC. It encodes CASSLTAGGPKGGEQFF.

A note on this clone: The junction differs from germline at one of its ends, possibly a read error. The chain combines TRBV7-2 with TRBJ2-7, with 13 bases fitting TRBD2. This CDR3 contains 13 residues. The germline gives CDR1 SGHTA, CDR2 FQGNSA. The CDR3 protein is CASSSNLGLAGSF. CDR3 bases: TGTGCCAGCAGCTCAAACCTGGGACTAGCGGGGTCATTC.

This clone has just one count. The chain couples TRBV27 to TRBJ2-2, with 10 nucleotides matching TRBD2. The germline V gene encodes CDR1 MNHEY and CDR2 SMNVEV (reference sequence). The CDR3 loop spans 16 amino acids. V was clipped by 2 bases and J by 6 bases; unmatched bases: 6. The DNA of the CDR3 is TGTGCCAGCAGTTTAGTGGCTAGCGGGAGTGCCGGGGAGCTGTTTTTT. This codes for CASSLVASGSAGELFF.

This clone showed up just once. V gene TRBV19 combines with J gene TRBJ2-7, with TRBD2 matching 7 bases. Germline lookup yields CDR1 LNHDA and CDR2 SQIVND (reference sequence). The J segment lost 3 bases and the V segment lost 5 bases, leaving 25 bases of the junction unmatched. This CDR3 region has 20 residues. This CDR3 is CASSGLWGGDAAGGRYEQYF. CDR3 DNA: TGTGCCAGTAGTGGTTTATGGGGGGGAGATGCAGCAGGAGGACGCTACGAGCAGTACTTC.

The CDR3 bases are TGCGCCAGCAGTCAAGGCCAGGACTATGGCTACACCTTC. This codes for CASSQGQDYGYTF. The gene calls are TRBV23-1 and TRBJ1-2; D is uncertain. TRBV23-1 is an ORF, with its function uncertain. The V end was cut by 2 bases, the J end by 3 bases, with 7 bases between. The CDR3 has 13 residues.

The chain employs TRBV6-1 and TRBJ2-6; D perhaps matches TRBD1 (5 bases). Deletions cut 2 bases from V and 4 bases from J, with 12 bases between. The CDR3 length is 16 residues. From germline, CDR1 is MNHNS and CDR2 SASEGT. The CDR3 nucleotides read TGTGCCAGCAGTGAACAAGGGGTGGAGGGGGCCAACGTCCTGACTTTC. Its translation is CASSEQGVEGANVLTF.

J is TRBJ2-7 and V is TRBV14, with D perhaps TRBD2 (5 bases). V was shortened by 6 bases and J by 2 bases, with 11 bases between the two germline ends. The CDR3 spans 13 residues. Germline V gene lookup returns CDR1 SGHDN and CDR2 FVKESK. The CDR3 DNA follows: TGTGCCAGCAGAAGGGAGACGACCTACGAGCAGTACTTC. Its translation: CASRRETTYEQYF.

The V gene is TRBV7-9, the J gene TRBJ2-3; 10 nucleotides align to TRBD2. The CDR3 contains 14 residues. After removal of 8 bases from V and 3 bases from J, the junction contained 5 bases not matched to a gene. Germline CDR1 is SEHNR and CDR2 is FQNEAQ (reference sequence). In DNA form, the CDR3 reads TGTGCCAGCGGTCTAGCGGGAGCGACAGATACGCAGTATTTT. Encoded protein: CASGLAGATDTQYF.

Comment on this clone: The junction departs from germline at one end; a sequencing error may be responsible. This chain joins TRBV4-1 and TRBJ2-3, with 11 bases aligning to TRBD2. Germline V gene lookup returns CDR1 MGHRA and CDR2 YSYEKL. This CDR3 is built from 17 residues. The chain's CDR3 is CASGQVGLAGSTDTQYF. In DNA, the CDR3 is TGCGCCAGCGGCCAAGTCGGACTAGCGGGTTCCACAGATACGCAGTATTTT.

The chain couples TRBV6-2 or TRBV6-3 to TRBJ2-7; 11 bases agree with TRBD2. The CDR3 covers 15 residues. Per the germline V gene, CDR1 is MNHEY and CDR2 is SVGEGT. V lost 6 bases to trimming and J lost 0 bases; unmatched junction nucleotides: 4. This CDR3 reads CASSGTSGGSYEQYF. In DNA form, the CDR3 reads TGTGCCAGCAGCGGGACTAGCGGTGGCTCCTACGAGCAGTACTTC.

This rearrangement joins TRBV5-1 to TRBJ2-5, with D maybe TRBD2 (6 bases). CDR1 and CDR2 (germline): SGHRS, YFSETQ. The ends were cut back, 4 bases at V and 5 bases at J, with 12 bases in the middle. This CDR3 has 13 amino acids. In DNA form, the CDR3 reads TGCGCCAGCAGCCCGAACGCGGGGGAGACCCAGTACTTC. Translating it yields CASSPNAGETQYF.

This chain links TRBV2 with TRBJ1-2; a possible D gene is TRBD1 (6 bases). From germline, CDR1 is SNHLY and CDR2 FYNNEI. V lost 4 bases and J 3 bases, leaving 15 bases between the germline ends. CDR3 length equals 15 residues. CDR3 sequence: CASSGESTGYYGYTF. The CDR3 coding sequence is TGTGCCAGCAGTGGGGAATCGACAGGCTACTATGGCTACACCTTC.

This chain joins TRBV24-1 and TRBJ2-2; a possible D gene is TRBD1 (6 bases). CDR1 is KGHDR and CDR2 is SFDVKD in the germline V gene. This CDR3 is 14 amino acids long. V was trimmed by 5 bases and J by 3 bases, leaving 9 bases between them. As DNA, the CDR3 is TGTGCCACCAGTGGGGGGCCCCACACCGGGGAGCTGTTTTTT. It is translated as CATSGGPHTGELFF.